This entry describes one T cell receptor beta chain. Its antigen is currently unknown. These data come from a study of CD8 T cells in Susac syndrome. Findings and limits, study-wide: In Susac syndrome, the CD4+ T cell repertoires did not show clonal expansion.

The RNA, roughly 0.45 to 1 ug, was put through reverse transcription using random hexamers. TCRdb analysed the immunoSEQ multiplex PCR reads with MiXCR anew, one entry per CDR3 protein. The table lists tens of thousands of distinct CDR3 sequences, 85% to 95% of them singletons, with about 0.28% in the top ten. The CDR3 runs 12 residues. Trimming removed 5 bases at V and 5 bases at J, with 8 bases between. From germline, CDR1 is MNHEY and CDR2 SMNVEV (reference sequence). The chain joins TRBV27 to TRBJ2-3; weak D call: TRBD1 (5 bases). The source material was CD4+ T cells from PBMCs. The sequence was obtained from a human donor with Susac syndrome. The CDR3 is CASSKQGDTQYF. CDR3 coding DNA: TGTGCCAGCAGTAAGCAGGGAGATACGCAGTATTTT.